The T cell receptor beta chain described here comes from a study of blood T cell repertoires in COVID-19. Whole-study context: COVID-19 samples from acute and convalescent phases originated in the United States, Italy and Spain. From T cells, B-cell-depleted T cells, or PBMCs came the material, which was cDNA or gDNA.

This clone was picked up many times. Source study methods: Reference gene primers were amplified, and this amplification served to estimate nucleated cell counts. The repertoire was sequenced with immunoSEQ multiplex PCR; TCRdb's copy has only in-frame clones and lacks some. V, J and clone size are those of that table, while D and trimming were read from the DNA. The sample includes some 100,000 clones, roughly 85% of them seen just once. V was pared by 6 bases and J by 3 bases, with 4 bases of the junction left unmatched. From germline, CDR1 is MNHNY and CDR2 SVGAGI (reference sequence). This CDR3 contains 13 residues.

This TCR derives from a man between 65 and 85 years old with active or convalescent COVID-19. Specimen: peripheral blood. The chain links TRBV6-6 to TRBJ2-7; 8 bases are shared with TRBD1. This chain's CDR3 is CASRETGVYEQYF. CDR3 DNA: TGTGCCAGCAGGGAGACAGGGGTCTACGAGCAGTACTTC.